Described below is a single TCR beta chain sequence and its context. The sample belongs to a study of T cells after posttransplantation cyclophosphamide. Data came from immunoSEQ multiplex PCR; TCRdb stores just in-frame clones and leaves some out. This sample carries about 20,000 clones, 85% to 90% of them seen once, and the ten largest clones take roughly 2%. Control samples came 1 year after myeloablative marrow transplants with methotrexate plus calcineurin inhibitor. This CDR3 has 15 residues. Germline V lookup: CDR1 MNHNS, CDR2 SASEGT. V trimming: 6 bases; J trimming: 9 bases; junction bases outside the gene matches: 9.

The source material was PBMCs, sampled roughly 49 weeks after allogeneic stem cell transplant with calcineurin inhibitor and methotrexate. The chain joins TRBV6-1 to TRBJ2-1; 12 nucleotides agree with TRBD2. The sequence was obtained from a female patient in her 30s who received an allogeneic stem cell transplant from an unrelated donor, was CMV-positive, and had acute and chronic GVHD. Among the T cells, some may be from the graft donor. This chain's CDR3 is CASRDRLAGVREQFF. The CDR3 region has the DNA TGTGCCAGCAGGGATCGACTAGCGGGAGTTCGTGAGCAGTTCTTC.